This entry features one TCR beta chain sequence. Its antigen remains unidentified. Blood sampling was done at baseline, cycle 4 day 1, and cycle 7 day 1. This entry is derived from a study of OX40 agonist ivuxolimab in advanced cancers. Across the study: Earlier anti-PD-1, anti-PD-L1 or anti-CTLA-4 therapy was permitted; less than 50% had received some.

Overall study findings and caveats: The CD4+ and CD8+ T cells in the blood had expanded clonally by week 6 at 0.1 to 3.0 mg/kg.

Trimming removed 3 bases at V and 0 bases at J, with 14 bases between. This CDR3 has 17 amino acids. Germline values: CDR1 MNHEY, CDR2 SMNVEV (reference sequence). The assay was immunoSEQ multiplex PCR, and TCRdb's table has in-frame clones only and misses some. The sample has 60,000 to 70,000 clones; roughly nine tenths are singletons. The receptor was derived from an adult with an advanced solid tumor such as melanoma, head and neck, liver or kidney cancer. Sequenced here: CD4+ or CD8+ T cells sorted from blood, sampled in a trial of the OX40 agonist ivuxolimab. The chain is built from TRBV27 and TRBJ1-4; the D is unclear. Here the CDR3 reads CASSFTVAEATNEKLFF. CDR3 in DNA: TGTGCCAGCAGTTTCACAGTGGCCGAGGCAACTAATGAAAAACTGTTTTTT.